This T cell receptor (beta chain) is drawn from a study of control samples from healthy donors and cancer patients. This table comes from immunoSEQ multiplex PCR, and its TCRdb copy is limited to in-frame clones, with some not included. The sample contains around 19,000 clones, more than 75% of which appear only once. This clone was counted once. Per germline, CDR1 PRHDT and CDR2 FYEKMQ (reference sequence). The V gene lost 2 bases and the J gene lost 3 bases, with 13 bases spanning the gap. There are 16 residues in the CDR3. This clonotype was sampled from an older woman with head and neck cancer. Sequencing was done on a sample of PBMCs. This chain uses TRBV13 with TRBJ2-2; tentatively, D is TRBD1 or TRBD2 (5 bases each). The DNA of the CDR3 is TGTGCCAGCAGCTTAATGGGGACGAGGGACACCGGGGAGCTGTTTTTT. Residues: CASSLMGTRDTGELFF.